This T cell receptor (beta chain) was identified in a study of T-cell reconstitution after alpha-beta-depleted transplantation in children. Study observations and caveats: It was surviving recipient T cells and thymic progenitors that gave some patients high TCRbeta diversity at day 60.

This clonotype was seen a few times. Antigen specificity is unknown. Germline V gene lookup returns CDR1 SQVTM and CDR2 ANQGSEA. Trimming removed 3 bases from V and 3 bases from J, with 8 bases in between. The CDR3 consists of 13 residues. Preparation of the TCRbeta library was carried out with unique molecular identifiers. TCRdb ran MiXCR on the PCR reads and lists one entry per CDR3 protein. The repertoire consists of 800,000 to 1,000,000 distinct CDR3 sequences, with under 30% occurring once and the leading ten covering more than 25%. The J gene is TRBJ2-2, the V gene TRBV29-1; tentatively, D is TRBD1 or TRBD2 (5 bases each). Sequenced material: PBMCs, mostly from graft donor cells, taken 360 days after TCRalphabeta/CD19-depleted stem cell transplant. This receptor was obtained from a boy in the first two years of life who had a stem cell transplant for SCID, so the T cells may come from the graft donor. The CDR3: CSVEGTDTGELFF. The CDR3 bases are TGCAGCGTTGAGGGGACGGACACCGGGGAGCTGTTTTTT.